Below are 6 T cell receptor beta chains sequenced from a single sample in a study of T cell repertoires in cytomegalovirus infection (dated by TCRdb to about 2019). TCRdb records Illumina HiSeq 1500 as the sequencer. TCRdb ran its own pipeline on the public reads, namely fastp trimming at Q25 and MiXCR clone calling, and kept in-frame beta chains. Identical CDR3 protein sequences are pooled into one entry, listed with their most common genes and DNA. Recorded for this sample are 55,000 to 70,000 distinct CDR3 sequences; approximately 36% of them occurred a single time. Around 70% of the sample lies in the top ten. What these receptors recognize is not known. The sequencing sample was made of PBMCs, sequenced either directly or after in vitro stimulation (not recorded which). The source is a human donor in good health (CMV status not recorded). Some clones in this sample may be carry-over from other donors' samples.

The chain uses TRBV6-6 and TRBJ2-4; D remains unclear. Trimming stripped 0 bases from V and 0 bases from J, with 9 bases between. CDR3 length: 16 amino acids. Germline CDR1 MNHNY, CDR2 SVGAGI (reference sequence). The CDR3 is CASSYSWALAKNIQYF. Here the CDR3 DNA reads TGTGCCAGCAGTTACTCGTGGGCATTAGCCAAAAACATTCAGTACTTC.

This clonotype was found a few times. The V and J genes are TRBV7-6 and TRBJ2-2; 7 bases match TRBD1. The trim removed 3 bases at V and 4 bases at J, leaving 2 bases unmatched. Germline V gene data show CDR1 as SGHVS and CDR2 as FNYEAQ. This CDR3 region has 14 residues. CDR3 amino acids: CASSFRGSTGELFF. The CDR3 coding sequence is TGTGCCAGCAGCTTCAGGGGGTCCACCGGGGAGCTGTTTTTT. Filled out from reference TRBV7-6 and TRBJ2-2, the complete variable domain reads GAGVSQSPRYKVTKRGQDVALRCDPISGHVSLYWYRQALGQGPEFLTYFNYEAQQDKSGLPNDRFSAERPEGSISTLTIQRTEQRDSAMYRCASSFRGSTGELFFGEGSRLTVL.

The V and J genes are TRBV7-6 and TRBJ2-2; 7 bases match TRBD2. The J segment lost 3 bases and the V segment lost 1 base, leaving 8 bases of the junction unmatched. CDR3 length: 17 amino acids. Germline V gene sequence: CDR1 SGHVS, CDR2 FNYEAQ. The CDR3 DNA reads TGTGCCAGCAGCTTAGAGTTCGCGGGAGTATACACCGGGGAGCTGTTTTTT. This encodes CASSLEFAGVYTGELFF.

V usage is TRBV19 and J usage is TRBJ2-1; 10 nucleotides agree with TRBD1. Germline V gene data show CDR1 as LNHDA and CDR2 as SQIVND (reference sequence). J gave up 8 bases and V 3 bases, and 7 bases lay outside the gene matches. The CDR3 extends over 15 amino acids. CDR3 nucleotides: TGTGCCAGTAGTATTGGACAGGGGGGGTTCGATGAGCAGTTCTTC. Protein product: CASSIGQGGFDEQFF.

As concerns this clonotype: The junction differs from germline at one of its ends, possibly a read error. V usage is TRBV10-3 and J usage is TRBJ1-6, with 9 bases lining up with TRBD1. CDR3 length: 14 residues. The germline V gene has CDR1 ENHRY and CDR2 SYGVKD. The CDR3 coding sequence is TGTGCCATCGGTGACAGGGGGTTGAATTCACCCCTCCACTTT. Protein product: CAIGDRGLNSPLHF.

The chain uses TRBV6-2 or TRBV6-3 and TRBJ2-5; D possibly corresponds to TRBD2 (6 bases). The CDR3 loop spans 15 amino acids. Trimming pared 4 bases from V and 3 bases from J, leaving 15 bases between. CDR1 and CDR2 (germline): MNHEY, SVGEGT. CDR3 nucleotide sequence: TGTGCCAGCAGTTCGACGGCGACTAGTGAAGAGACCCAGTACTTC. Its translation is CASSSTATSEETQYF.